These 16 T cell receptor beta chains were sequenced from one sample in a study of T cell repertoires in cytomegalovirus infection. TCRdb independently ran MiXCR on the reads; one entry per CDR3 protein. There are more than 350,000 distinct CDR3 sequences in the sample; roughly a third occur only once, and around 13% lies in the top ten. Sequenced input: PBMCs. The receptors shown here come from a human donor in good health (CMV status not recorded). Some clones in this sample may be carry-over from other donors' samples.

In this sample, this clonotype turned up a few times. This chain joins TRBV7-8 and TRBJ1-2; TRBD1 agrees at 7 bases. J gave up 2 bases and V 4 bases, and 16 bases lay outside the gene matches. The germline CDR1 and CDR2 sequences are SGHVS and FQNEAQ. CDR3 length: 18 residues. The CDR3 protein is CASSSGFGTVFINYGYTF. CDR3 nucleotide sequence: TGTGCCAGCAGCTCAGGATTCGGGACAGTTTTTATCAACTATGGCTACACCTTC.

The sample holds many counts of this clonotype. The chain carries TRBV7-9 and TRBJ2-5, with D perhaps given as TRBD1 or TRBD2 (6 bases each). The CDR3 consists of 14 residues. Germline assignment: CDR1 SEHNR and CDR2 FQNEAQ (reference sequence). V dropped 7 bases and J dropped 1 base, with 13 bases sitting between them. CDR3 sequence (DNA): TGTGCCAGCACCGGTAGGGGGGCCCAAGAGACCCAGTACTTC. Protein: CASTGRGAQETQYF.

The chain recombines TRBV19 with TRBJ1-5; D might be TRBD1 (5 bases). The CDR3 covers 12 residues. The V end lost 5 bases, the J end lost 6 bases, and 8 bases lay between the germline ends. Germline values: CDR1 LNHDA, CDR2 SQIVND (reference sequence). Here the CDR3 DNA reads TGTGCCAGTAGTGGAGGGGTTCAGCCCCAGCATTTT. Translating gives CASSGGVQPQHF.

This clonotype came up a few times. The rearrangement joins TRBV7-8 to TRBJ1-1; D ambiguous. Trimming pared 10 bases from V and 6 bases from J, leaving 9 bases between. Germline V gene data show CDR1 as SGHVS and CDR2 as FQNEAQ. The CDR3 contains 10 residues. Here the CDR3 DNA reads TGTGCCACTGGGGTCGCTGAAGCTTTCTTT. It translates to CATGVAEAFF.

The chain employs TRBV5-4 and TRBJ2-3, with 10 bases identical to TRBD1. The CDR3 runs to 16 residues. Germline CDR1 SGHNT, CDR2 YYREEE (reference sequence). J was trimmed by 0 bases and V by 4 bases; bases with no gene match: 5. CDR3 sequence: CASSPRDRGSTDTQYF. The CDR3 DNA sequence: TGTGCCAGCAGCCCCCGGGACAGGGGTAGCACAGATACGCAGTATTTT.

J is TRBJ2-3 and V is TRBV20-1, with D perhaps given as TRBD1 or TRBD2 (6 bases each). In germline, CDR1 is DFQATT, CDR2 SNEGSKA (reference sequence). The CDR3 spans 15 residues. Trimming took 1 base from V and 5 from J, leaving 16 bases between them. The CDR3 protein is CSARVAGEVLDTQYF. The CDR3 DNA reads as TGCAGTGCTAGAGTGGCAGGGGAGGTTTTAGATACGCAGTATTTT.

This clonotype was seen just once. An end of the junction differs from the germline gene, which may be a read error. DNA for the CDR3: TGTGCCAGCGGACTAGTTCCAGAGACCCATTACTTC. This sequence encodes CASGLVPETHYF. This sequence joins TRBV7-2 and TRBJ2-5, with TRBD2 matching over 7 bases. The V gene's germline CDR1 is SGHTA and CDR2 FQGNSA. The CDR3 has 12 amino acids.

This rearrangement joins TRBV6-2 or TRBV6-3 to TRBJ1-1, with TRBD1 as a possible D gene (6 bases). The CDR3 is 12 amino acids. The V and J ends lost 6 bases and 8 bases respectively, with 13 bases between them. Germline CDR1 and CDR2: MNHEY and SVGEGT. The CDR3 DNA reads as TGTGCCAGCAGGACCGGACAGCGCGAAGCTTTCTTT. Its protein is CASRTGQREAFF.

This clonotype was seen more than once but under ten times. CDR3 loop: CSVAGPVGDTQYF. DNA for the CDR3: TGCAGCGTTGCCGGGCCGGTCGGAGATACGCAGTATTTT. The chain links TRBV29-1 to TRBJ2-3; D gene unclear. Germline CDR1 SQVTM, CDR2 ANQGSEA. The CDR3 contains 13 residues. V shed 4 bases and J shed 5 bases, with 13 bases lying between them.

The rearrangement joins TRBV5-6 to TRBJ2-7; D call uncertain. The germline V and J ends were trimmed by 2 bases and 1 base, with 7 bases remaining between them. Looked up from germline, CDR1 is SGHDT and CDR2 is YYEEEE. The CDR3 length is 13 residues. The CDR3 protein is CASSFTYSYEQYF. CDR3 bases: TGTGCCAGCAGCTTTACCTATTCCTACGAGCAGTACTTC. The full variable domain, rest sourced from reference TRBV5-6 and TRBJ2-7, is DAGVTQSPTHLIKTRGQQVTLRCSPKSGHDTVSWYQQALGQGPQFIFQYYEEEERQRGNFPDRFSGHQFPNYSSELNVNALLLGDSALYLCASSFTYSYEQYFGPGTRLTVT.

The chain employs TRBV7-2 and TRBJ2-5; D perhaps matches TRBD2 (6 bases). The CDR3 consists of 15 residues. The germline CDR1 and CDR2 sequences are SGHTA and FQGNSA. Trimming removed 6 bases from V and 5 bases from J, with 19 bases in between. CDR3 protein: CASRLAGTGCETQYF. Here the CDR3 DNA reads TGTGCCAGCAGACTGGCGGGAACCGGATGCGAGACCCAGTACTTC.

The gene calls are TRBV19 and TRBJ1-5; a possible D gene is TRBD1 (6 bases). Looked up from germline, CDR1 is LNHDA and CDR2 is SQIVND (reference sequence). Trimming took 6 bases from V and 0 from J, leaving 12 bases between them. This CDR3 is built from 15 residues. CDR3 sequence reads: CASRRDTYSNQPQHF. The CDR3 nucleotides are TGTGCCAGTAGACGGGACACCTATAGCAATCAGCCCCAGCATTTT.

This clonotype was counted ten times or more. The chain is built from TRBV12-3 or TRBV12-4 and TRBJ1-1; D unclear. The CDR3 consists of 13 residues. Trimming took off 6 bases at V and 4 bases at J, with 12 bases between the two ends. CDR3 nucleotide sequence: TGTGCCAGCAGCCCAGACCCCACCACTGAAGCTTTCTTT. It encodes CASSPDPTTEAFF.

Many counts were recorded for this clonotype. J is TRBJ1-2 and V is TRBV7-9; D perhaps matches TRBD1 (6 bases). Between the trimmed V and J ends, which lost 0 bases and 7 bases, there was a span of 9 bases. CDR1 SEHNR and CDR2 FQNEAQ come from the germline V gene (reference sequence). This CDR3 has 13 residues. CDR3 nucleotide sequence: TGTGCCAGCAGCTTAGCGGGGGGCGTTGGCTACACCTTC. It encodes CASSLAGGVGYTF.

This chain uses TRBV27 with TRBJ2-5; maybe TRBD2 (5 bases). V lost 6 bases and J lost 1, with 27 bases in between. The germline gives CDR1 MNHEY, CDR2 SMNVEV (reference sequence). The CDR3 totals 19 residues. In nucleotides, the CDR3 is TGTGCCAGCAGCCAAACGGGTGGGCCAGCGGCTGAACCCCAAGAGACCCAGTACTTC. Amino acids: CASSQTGGPAAEPQETQYF.

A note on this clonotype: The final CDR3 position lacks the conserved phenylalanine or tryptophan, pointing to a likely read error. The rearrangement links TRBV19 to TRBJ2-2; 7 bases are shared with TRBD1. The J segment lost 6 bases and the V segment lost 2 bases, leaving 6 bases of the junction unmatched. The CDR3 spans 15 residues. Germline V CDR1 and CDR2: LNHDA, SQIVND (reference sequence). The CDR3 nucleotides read TGTGCCAGTAGTATAAAGGGGGCAGGCCCCGGGGAGCTGTTTTTG. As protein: CASSIKGAGPGELFL.